Presented here are 21 T cell receptor beta chains from one specimen sequenced in a study of cytomegalovirus exposure and HLA in healthy donors. The PCR made use of 60 Vbeta and 13 Jbeta primers. Sequencing used immunoSEQ multiplex PCR; TCRdb keeps in-frame clones, though not all of them. This sample has about 94,000 clones, with around two thirds found just once. The sequencing sample was made of PBMCs. The receptors originated from a man aged 30 to 39 in good health and CMV-seronegative.

This rearrangement joins TRBV27 to TRBJ2-5, with a possible D match to TRBD2 (6 bases). CDR3 length: 15 residues. Germline V gives CDR1 MNHEY, CDR2 SMNVEV (reference sequence). V lost 2 bases to trimming and J lost 1 base, with 11 bases between them. The CDR3 reads CASSLTPGLQETQYF. The CDR3 DNA sequence: TGTGCCAGCAGTTTAACCCCGGGACTCCAAGAGACCCAGTACTTC.

In this sample, this clone turned up a few times. The chain uses TRBV7-3 and TRBJ2-7, with 7 bases lining up with TRBD2. Germline CDR1 SGHTA, CDR2 FQGTGA. Trimming removed 3 bases from V and 4 bases from J; junction bases left unmatched: 12. The CDR3 is made up of 16 amino acids. CDR3 in DNA: TGTGCCAGCAGCTTCAGCGGGGCCTCTCCTTTTTACGAGCAGTACTTC. This sequence encodes CASSFSGASPFYEQYF.

This clone appeared a few times. The V and J genes are TRBV11-2 and TRBJ2-7; TRBD1 matches 7 bases. Germline CDR1 is SGHAT and CDR2 is FQNNGV. V shed 0 bases and J 2 bases; nucleotides not matched to a gene: 7. The CDR3 consists of 16 residues. CDR3 nucleotide sequence: TGTGCCAGCAGCTTAGAATTTCACAGGGGTGCCTACGAGCAGTACTTC. It specifies CASSLEFHRGAYEQYF.

This chain connects TRBV7-9 to TRBJ2-7; D possibly corresponds to TRBD2 (6 bases). The CDR3 spans 13 residues. Trimming took 1 base from V and 6 from J, leaving 10 bases between them. CDR1 and CDR2 (germline): SEHNR, FQNEAQ (reference sequence). CDR3 region: CASSLVLGGEQYF. CDR3 sequence (DNA): TGTGCCAGCAGCTTAGTTTTGGGAGGCGAGCAGTACTTC.

The chain employs TRBV2 and TRBJ1-1; 7 nucleotides agree with TRBD1. Germline V CDR1 and CDR2: SNHLY, FYNNEI. The CDR3 is made up of 13 amino acids. Trimming cost V 6 bases and J 3 bases; bases outside gene matches: 4. CDR3 DNA sequence: TGTGCCAGCAGGGAGGACAGGCACACTGAAGCTTTCTTT. The encoded protein is CASREDRHTEAFF.

The CDR3 sequence is CASSQSRLSTDTQYF. CDR3 in DNA: TGCGCCAGCAGCCAAAGTCGACTGAGCACAGATACGCAGTATTTT. The gene calls are TRBV4-1 and TRBJ2-3; D gene uncertain. This CDR3 region has 15 residues. Germline CDR1 MGHRA, CDR2 YSYEKL. The ends were cut back, 2 bases at V and 0 bases at J, with 9 bases in the middle.

This clone was counted only a few times. This chain links TRBV4-1 with TRBJ2-5, with TRBD2 as a possible D gene (5 bases). TRBJ2-7 explains the end of the DNA better; the J call may be wrong. CDR1 and CDR2 from the germline V gene are MGHRA and YSYEKL. This CDR3 is 16 amino acids long. Here the CDR3 DNA reads TGCGCCAGCAGCCAAGCGTATGGCAGCGGTTCCTACGAGCAGTACTTC. As protein: CASSQAYGSGSYEQYF.

There are a few counts of this clone. The gene calls are TRBV2 and TRBJ1-2, with D possibly being TRBD1 (5 bases). This CDR3 has 13 residues. Between the trimmed V and J ends, which lost 5 bases and 0 bases, there was a span of 7 bases. Germline CDR1 SNHLY, CDR2 FYNNEI. The CDR3 DNA reads TGTGCCAGCAGTCAGGGTGCTAACTATGGCTACACCTTC. The encoded protein is CASSQGANYGYTF.

V and J are TRBV27 and TRBJ2-7, with a possible D match to TRBD2 (6 bases). This CDR3 has 13 residues. Germline CDR1 reads MNHEY; CDR2 reads SMNVEV (reference sequence). V gave up 7 bases and J gave up 0 bases, with 10 bases separating them. The CDR3 protein is CASTDGSSYEQYF. For the CDR3, the DNA is TGTGCCAGCACCGACGGGAGCTCCTACGAGCAGTACTTC.

The chain carries TRBV19 and TRBJ2-1; 8 nucleotides align to TRBD2. The CDR3 has 17 residues. Germline CDR1 and CDR2: LNHDA and SQIVND (reference sequence). Unmatched junction bases numbered 10, after V lost 3 bases and J lost 3 bases. The DNA of the CDR3 is TGTGCCAGTAGTATCCTTATTAGCGGGGCCGTCTACAATGAGCAGTTCTTC. Translation gives CASSILISGAVYNEQFF.

This chain connects TRBV6-1 to TRBJ1-1; D may be TRBD1 (5 bases). With 4 bases removed from V and 3 bases from J, the gap between germline ends came to 9 bases. This CDR3 has 13 residues. Per the germline V gene, CDR1 is MNHNS and CDR2 is SASEGT. The CDR3 sequence is CASSVQGYTEAFF. In nucleotides, the CDR3 is TGTGCCAGCAGTGTCCAGGGATACACTGAAGCTTTCTTT.

The chain combines TRBV7-9 with TRBJ2-3; 9 nucleotides align to TRBD1. From germline, CDR1 is SEHNR and CDR2 FQNEAQ (reference sequence). This CDR3 contains 15 residues. J was trimmed by 3 bases and V by 1 base; bases with no gene match: 2. The CDR3 reads CASSLEGQGTDTQYF. The CDR3 region has the DNA TGTGCCAGCAGCTTAGAAGGACAGGGGACAGATACGCAGTATTTT.

This clone was detected only once. For the CDR3, the DNA is TGTGCCAGTAGCCTCACGGGGACAGGGACTTACGAGCAGTACTTC. It encodes CASSLTGTGTYEQYF. The V gene is TRBV19, the J gene TRBJ2-7; 9 bases agree with TRBD1. V shed 6 bases, J shed 4 bases, and the junction held 10 bases outside the gene matches. This CDR3 contains 15 residues. Per germline, CDR1 LNHDA and CDR2 SQIVND (reference sequence).

V gene TRBV5-6 combines with J gene TRBJ2-1; TRBD2 aligns across 9 bases. The V gene end was trimmed by 1 base and the J gene end by 6 bases; junction bases not matched to a gene: 5. CDR3 length: 15 residues. Germline CDR1 SGHDT, CDR2 YYEEEE. DNA for the CDR3: TGTGCCAGCAGCTTGAACCCTAGCGGGACCAATGAGCAGTTCTTC. Protein product: CASSLNPSGTNEQFF.

Remarks on this clone: The sample holds other DNA sequences that translate to the same CDR3. The V and J genes are TRBV2 and TRBJ2-1; D remains unclear. The V gene lost 4 bases and the J gene lost 5 bases, with 9 bases spanning the gap. The CDR3 covers 13 residues. Germline loops: CDR1 SNHLY, CDR2 FYNNEI. The CDR3 region is CASSVERDNEQFF. For the CDR3, the DNA is TGTGCCAGCAGTGTCGAACGGGACAATGAGCAGTTCTTC.

As concerns this clone: The sample holds other DNA sequences that translate to the same CDR3. The gene calls are TRBV6-1 and TRBJ2-7; 8 nucleotides align to TRBD1. The germline V gene has CDR1 MNHNS and CDR2 SASEGT. V was clipped by 2 bases and J by 3 bases; unmatched bases: 6. The CDR3 is made up of 15 amino acids. The CDR3 loop reads CASSEWDRTIYEQYF. The CDR3 coding sequence is TGTGCCAGCAGTGAATGGGACAGGACTATCTACGAGCAGTACTTC.

The chain couples TRBV5-1 to TRBJ2-1; 7 nucleotides align to TRBD2. The length of the CDR3 is 13 residues. Losses at the gene ends were 4 bases for V and 10 bases for J; bases not matched to a gene: 8. Germline CDR1 is SGHRS and CDR2 is YFSETQ. CDR3 residues: CASSAGPREEQFF. CDR3 coding DNA: TGCGCCAGCAGCGCGGGACCGCGGGAGGAGCAGTTCTTC.

CDR3 in amino acids: CASSYPPGGSDTQYF. The CDR3 DNA reads as TGTGCCAGCAGTTACCCTCCCGGGGGGTCAGATACGCAGTATTTT. The chain recombines TRBV6-6 with TRBJ2-3; TRBD2 agrees at 7 bases. The V gene's germline CDR1 is MNHNY and CDR2 SVGAGI (reference sequence). CDR3 length: 15 residues. V lost 2 bases, J lost 4 bases, and 6 bases stayed unmatched.

This clone was detected a few times. This chain joins TRBV28 and TRBJ2-7; 7 bases line up with TRBD2. V was pared by 10 bases and J by 9 bases, with 3 bases of the junction left unmatched. This CDR3 is built from 9 residues. CDR1 and CDR2 (germline): MDHEN, SYDVKM. This CDR3 is CATGTTQYF. DNA of the CDR3: TGTGCCACCGGGACTACGCAGTACTTC.

This rearrangement joins TRBV27 to TRBJ2-2; D is perhaps TRBD2 (6 bases). The CDR3 spans 15 residues. V lost 3 bases and J lost 2, with 10 bases in between. Germline CDR1 and CDR2: MNHEY and SMNVEV (reference sequence). CDR3: CASSLGLGNTGELFF. The CDR3 DNA follows: TGTGCCAGCAGTTTGGGACTGGGAAACACCGGGGAGCTGTTTTTT.

J is TRBJ1-6 and V is TRBV5-1; D call uncertain. The CDR3 loop spans 12 amino acids. V was shortened by 4 bases and J by 8 bases, with 7 bases between the two germline ends. Germline V gene lookup returns CDR1 SGHRS and CDR2 YFSETQ. The CDR3 spells CASSPGDSPLHF. The CDR3 region has the DNA TGCGCCAGCAGCCCCGGAGATTCACCCCTCCACTTT.